This T cell receptor beta chain was retrieved from a study of blood T cells in healthy people across ages. Overall study results and limits: Fewer expanded clones and more diversity marked long-lived versus aged donors. Estimates of diversity drawn from one million T cells were considered underestimates. Researchers report that TCR beta diversity correlated strongly with naive T cell percentage.

To note about this clonotype: Its target is not known.

Germline CDR1 SGHVS, CDR2 FQNEAQ. The ends lost 7 bases at V and 4 bases at J; junction bases unmatched: 8. There are 14 residues in the CDR3. Alongside a J-beta primer mix, a sample-barcoded 5' primer served in a second PCR lasting about 7 to 12 cycles. TCRdb itself ran the 5' RACE reads through MiXCR, one entry per CDR3 protein. The sample carries more than 700,000 distinct CDR3 sequences, about 46% recorded once. Total RNA was extracted at no less than 5.5 micrograms per sample. The origin of this receptor is a man older than 75 in good health. The rearrangement joins TRBV7-8 to TRBJ2-7, with 9 bases fitting TRBD1. Sequenced material: blood. Written as DNA, the CDR3 is TGTGCCAGCAACCCGAGGACAGGGGTTTACGAGCAGTACTTC. Translating gives CASNPRTGVYEQYF.